The clone carrying this T cell receptor beta chain has ten or more counts. This specimen comes from a study of T cells in Graves' hyperthyroidism and ophthalmopathy. Template material for amplifying TCR beta CDR3 regions consisted of RNA transcripts. HTBI primers were employed in a first-round RT-PCR of the TCR CDR3. One entry per CDR3 protein results from TCRdb running MiXCR on the multiplex PCR reads. Altogether hundreds of thousands of distinct CDR3 sequences are present, approximately 14% being singletons, with the ten largest covering 5% to 7%. Germline lookup yields CDR1 SGHVS and CDR2 FNYEAQ. This CDR3 region has 13 residues. Trimming pared 3 bases from V and 11 bases from J, leaving 16 bases between.

The chain couples TRBV7-6 to TRBJ1-1; no clear D gene. Sequenced: blood. The TCR was taken from a woman in her 30s with Graves' hyperthyroidism that later progressed to Graves' ophthalmopathy. CDR3 protein: CASSLAQVSEAFF. In DNA form, the CDR3 reads TGTGCCAGCAGCTTGGCCCAGGTCTCCGAGGCTTTCTTT. The whole variable domain, filled in from reference TRBV7-6 and TRBJ1-1, reads GAGVSQSPRYKVTKRGQDVALRCDPISGHVSLYWYRQALGQGPEFLTYFNYEAQQDKSGLPNDRFSAERPEGSISTLTIQRTEQRDSAMYRCASSLAQVSEAFFGQGTRLTVV.